These 16 T cell receptor beta chains were all obtained from the same sample, sequenced in a study of blood T cell repertoires in COVID-19. Libraries were prepared by immunoSEQ multiplex PCR; TCRdb keeps only in-frame clonotypes and omits some of them. Of around 220,000 clones in the sample, 65% to 85% were seen once. The material sequenced was PBMCs or T cells enriched from blood (not recorded which). The receptors here all came from a woman between 40 and 55 years old who had recovered from COVID-19.

This chain connects TRBV6-5 to TRBJ1-2; a weak D match, TRBD1 (6 bases). In germline, CDR1 is MNHEY, CDR2 SVGAGI. The ends were cut back, 7 bases at V and 4 bases at J, with 16 bases in the middle. The CDR3 spans 14 residues. CDR3 sequence: CASNPGHTSYGYTF. CDR3 in DNA: TGTGCCAGCAACCCGGGACATACATCCTATGGCTACACCTTC.

V and J are TRBV5-1 and TRBJ2-5, with 7 bases identical to TRBD1. The CDR3 has 14 residues. From germline, CDR1 is SGHRS and CDR2 YFSETQ. J was trimmed by 2 bases and V by 2 bases; bases with no gene match: 3. For the CDR3, the DNA is TGCGCCAGCAGCTTCGGACAGGCGCAAGAGACCCAGTACTTC. This translates into CASSFGQAQETQYF.

This clone was picked up many times. The V and J genes are TRBV5-1 and TRBJ2-3; 7 bases are shared with TRBD1. Germline trimming cut 4 bases from V and 1 base from J; bases unmatched to any gene: 9. Germline CDR1 reads SGHRS; CDR2 reads YFSETQ. CDR3 size: 16 residues. CDR3 amino acids: CASSPRSGTGTDTQYF. Here the CDR3 DNA reads TGCGCCAGCAGCCCCAGATCTGGGACAGGCACAGATACGCAGTATTTT.

The chain links TRBV5-4 to TRBJ1-3; D is possibly TRBD1 (5 bases). In germline, CDR1 is SGHNT, CDR2 YYREEE (reference sequence). The CDR3 is 12 amino acids. V shed 6 bases and J shed 1 base, with 5 bases lying between them. The CDR3 loop is CASKGSGNTIYF. The CDR3 coding sequence is TGTGCCAGCAAGGGGTCTGGAAACACCATATATTTT.

The chain joins TRBV6-5 to TRBJ2-5; 10 bases map to TRBD2. V trimming: 7 bases; J trimming: 6 bases; junction bases outside the gene matches: 5. Germline CDR1 reads MNHEY; CDR2 reads SVGAGI. The CDR3 contains 13 residues. The CDR3 DNA is TGTGCCAGCACCGGGACTAGCGTCAAGACCCAGTACTTC. Its protein product is CASTGTSVKTQYF.

The chain has TRBV18 and TRBJ2-1, with 7 bases lining up with TRBD2. Trimming at V came to 6 bases and at J to 4 bases, leaving 9 bases not matched to a gene. Looked up from germline, CDR1 is KGHSH and CDR2 is LQKENI. This CDR3 is 15 amino acids long. CDR3 nucleotides: TGTGCCAGCTCCTTCCTTGGGGGGGAGTACAATGAGCAGTTCTTC. It is translated as CASSFLGGEYNEQFF.

V usage is TRBV9 and J usage is TRBJ1-4; possibly TRBD1 for D (6 bases). This CDR3 has 15 residues. Germline lookup yields CDR1 SGDLS and CDR2 YYNGEE. V lost 4 bases to trimming and J lost 4 bases, with 14 bases between them. CDR3 DNA: TGTGCCAGCAGCAAACGAGGGGGTGGTAATGAAAAACTGTTTTTT. Encoded protein: CASSKRGGGNEKLFF.

This clone was seen once. The V call is TRBV10-2, the J call TRBJ1-1, with a weak D call TRBD1 (6 bases). Germline V lookup: CDR1 WSHSY, CDR2 SAAADI. V lost 7 bases to trimming and J lost 3 bases, with 12 bases between them. CDR3 length: 13 residues. CDR3 nucleotides: TGCGCCAGCAACAAACAGGGAGACACTGAAGCTTTCTTT. Its protein is CASNKQGDTEAFF.

J is TRBJ2-1 and V is TRBV5-1; maybe TRBD2 (6 bases). The germline CDR1 and CDR2 sequences are SGHRS and YFSETQ. With 4 bases removed from V and 5 bases from J, the gap between germline ends came to 19 bases. There are 16 residues in the CDR3. The CDR3 spells CASSAKPGLPDNEQFF. In nucleotides, the CDR3 is TGCGCCAGCAGCGCCAAGCCGGGACTCCCTGACAATGAGCAGTTCTTC. The full variable domain, with the rest looked up from reference TRBV5-1 and TRBJ2-1, is KAGVTQTPRYLIKTRGQQVTLSCSPISGHRSVSWYQQTPGQGLQFLFEYFSETQRNKGNFPGRFSGRQFSNSRSEMNVSTLELGDSALYLCASSAKPGLPDNEQFFGPGTRLTVL.

This clone appeared once. The chain carries TRBV5-5 and TRBJ1-4; possibly TRBD1 for D (5 bases). The length of the CDR3 is 14 residues. Germline V gene sequence: CDR1 SGHKS, CDR2 YYEKEE (reference sequence). Trimming pared 1 base from V and 6 bases from J, leaving 10 bases between. The CDR3 reads CASSLWQGHEKLFF. In nucleotides, the CDR3 is TGTGCCAGCAGCTTGTGGCAGGGCCATGAAAAACTGTTTTTT. Looking up the rest from reference TRBV5-5 and TRBJ1-4 gives the full variable domain: DAGVTQSPTHLIKTRGQQVTLRCSPISGHKSVSWYQQVLGQGPQFIFQYYEKEERGRGNFPDRFSARQFPNYSSELNVNALLLGDSALYLCASSLWQGHEKLFFGSGTQLSVL.

The chain recombines TRBV29-1 with TRBJ1-1; D not resolved. The CDR3 is made up of 13 amino acids. Germline-derived CDR1 and CDR2 are SQVTM and ANQGSEA. The V and J ends lost 2 bases and 6 bases respectively, with 13 bases between them. The CDR3 region is CSVEKPLRAEAFF. CDR3 DNA sequence: TGCAGCGTTGAAAAACCCTTGAGGGCTGAAGCTTTCTTT.

The chain recombines TRBV6-5 with TRBJ1-6, with TRBD1 matching over 10 bases. V shed 6 bases and J 10 bases; nucleotides not matched to a gene: 6. This CDR3 is 14 amino acids long. Looked up from germline, CDR1 is MNHEY and CDR2 is SVGAGI. CDR3 protein: CASRGTGEGSPLHF. The CDR3 bases are TGTGCCAGCAGGGGGACAGGGGAGGGCTCACCCCTCCACTTT.

V and J are TRBV28 and TRBJ1-1; 7 nucleotides agree with TRBD1. Germline V gene sequence: CDR1 MDHEN, CDR2 SYDVKM. The junction had 5 bases not matched to a gene; V was cut back by 10 bases and J by 3 bases. CDR3 length: 12 amino acids. The CDR3 DNA reads TGTGCCACAGACAGGGATTACACTGAAGCTTTCTTT. It encodes CATDRDYTEAFF.

This clone was recorded at least ten times. The chain couples TRBV7-6 to TRBJ2-7; D may be TRBD1 (5 bases). Trimming pared 1 base from V and 2 bases from J, leaving 12 bases between. CDR3 size: 15 residues. Germline V lookup: CDR1 SGHVS, CDR2 FNYEAQ. CDR3 nucleotides: TGTGCCAGCAGCTTAGATACAGGCGTTCCCTACGAGCAGTACTTC. Protein product: CASSLDTGVPYEQYF.

This sequence joins TRBV19 and TRBJ1-3; tentatively, D is TRBD1 (6 bases). The CDR3 extends over 15 amino acids. Germline CDR1 LNHDA, CDR2 SQIVND (reference sequence). V was pared by 7 bases and J by 0 bases, with 13 bases between. The CDR3 sequence is CASNSDRSSGNTIYF. DNA for the CDR3: TGTGCCAGTAACTCTGACAGGAGCTCTGGAAACACCATATATTTT.

V is TRBV19 and J is TRBJ2-2; TRBD1 agrees at 9 bases. The germline V gene encodes CDR1 LNHDA and CDR2 SQIVND (reference sequence). J gave up 3 bases and V 7 bases, and 3 bases lay outside the gene matches. The CDR3 consists of 14 residues. CDR3 in DNA: TGTGCCAGTACCCGACAGGGGGACACCGGGGAGCTGTTTTTT. It specifies CASTRQGDTGELFF. Supplemented by reference TRBV19 and TRBJ2-2, the full variable domain reads DGGITQSPKYLFRKEGQNVTLSCEQNLNHDAMYWYRQDPGQGLRLIYYSQIVNDFQKGDIAEGYSVSREKKESFPLTVTSAQKNPTAFYLCASTRQGDTGELFFGEGSRLTVL.